These 20 T cell receptor beta chains were sequenced from one sample in a study of CXCR3-negative and CXCR3-positive naive CD8 T cells. UMI-tagged TRB cDNA libraries were built via 5' RACE. Following a re-call of the 5' RACE reads, TCRdb has one entry per CDR3 protein and lacks DNA. The sample data list 40,000 to 55,000 distinct CDR3 sequences. Sample: naive CXCR3- CD8+ T cells from blood. The subset here: CD45RO-CCR7+CD27+CD95- naive CD8+ T cells lacking CXCR3 (TNR3-). These receptors originate from a human donor in good health. Some clones in this sample may be carry-over from other donors' samples.

The V gene is TRBV29-1, the J gene TRBJ2-2; as DNA is missing, the TRBD1 call by TCRdb cannot be tested. CDR1 SQVTM and CDR2 ANQGSEA come from the germline V gene. This CDR3 is built from 12 residues. This CDR3 reads CSVLGGTGELFF.

J is TRBJ2-7 and V is TRBV29-1; checking the TCRdb D call of TRBD1 is not possible without DNA. This CDR3 is 14 amino acids long. Germline V gene data show CDR1 as SQVTM and CDR2 as ANQGSEA. The CDR3 loop is CSVEGPGGFYEQYF.

The genes are TRBV28 and TRBJ2-7; TCRdb's D gene call, TRBD1, goes unchecked for lack of DNA. The CDR3 covers 14 residues. Germline V gives CDR1 MDHEN, CDR2 SYDVKM. This CDR3 reads CASSSDRERLEQYF.

Considering frequency, this clonotype is medium-sized. This rearrangement joins TRBV28 to TRBJ2-5; TCRdb designates TRBD2, a call that cannot be tested without DNA. Germline CDR1 and CDR2: MDHEN and SYDVKM. CDR3 length equals 14 residues. CDR3: CASSRRELQETQYF.

The V call is TRBV7-9, the J call TRBJ2-5; TCRdb picks TRBD1, but there is no DNA to check that call. The CDR3 is 16 residues long. Germline assignment: CDR1 SEHNR and CDR2 FQNEAQ (reference sequence). CDR3: CASSLGTGIVQETQYF.

The CDR3 here is CSASIRGGDTGELFF. The J gene is TRBJ2-2, the V gene TRBV20-1; the D call of TRBD1 rests on TCRdb alone, since no DNA is present to check it. Germline V gene sequence: CDR1 DFQATT, CDR2 SNEGSKA (reference sequence). The length of the CDR3 is 15 residues.

V and J are TRBV7-6 and TRBJ2-5; the D call of TRBD1 rests on TCRdb alone, since no DNA is present to check it. The germline gives CDR1 SGHVS, CDR2 FNYEAQ. The CDR3 has 17 residues. CDR3: CASSLIGKGREWETQYF.

The rearrangement joins TRBV29-1 to TRBJ2-3. The CDR3 is 13 amino acids. CDR1 and CDR2 from the germline V gene are SQVTM and ANQGSEA. The chain's CDR3 is CSVETWDADTQYF.

V and J are TRBV7-8 and TRBJ2-7; absent DNA, TCRdb's TRBD1 call cannot be checked. Germline CDR1 and CDR2: SGHVS and FQNEAQ. This CDR3 has 15 residues. The CDR3 here is CASSLELTGLYEQYF.

This chain connects TRBV5-4 to TRBJ1-2; the TCRdb call, TRBD1, lacks DNA for checking. The germline gives CDR1 SGHNT, CDR2 YYREEE (reference sequence). The CDR3 is 18 residues long. CDR3 loop: CASSLPRGQVLAFDGYTF.

The chain's CDR3 is CASSQFRTGTEAFF. The chain is built from TRBV14 and TRBJ1-1; TCRdb proposes TRBD1, but this gene call is untestable without DNA. The germline V gene has CDR1 SGHDN and CDR2 FVKESK. This CDR3 comprises 14 residues.

V is TRBV13 and J is TRBJ1-3. Germline CDR1 and CDR2: PRHDT and FYEKMQ (reference sequence). The CDR3 totals 14 residues. CDR3 protein: CASSLGQLENTIYF.

The V and J genes are TRBV29-1 and TRBJ2-2; TCRdb's D gene call, TRBD1, goes unchecked for lack of DNA. Germline V gives CDR1 SQVTM, CDR2 ANQGSEA. The CDR3 covers 14 residues. The CDR3 here is CSASPGGNTGELFF.

This chain connects TRBV2 to TRBJ2-7. This CDR3 is built from 13 residues. Per germline, CDR1 SNHLY and CDR2 FYNNEI. CDR3 amino acids: CASSEETTYEQYF. Using reference TRBV2 and TRBJ2-7 for the parts outside the CDR3, the full variable domain is EPEVTQTPSHQVTQMGQEVILRCVPISNHLYFYWYRQILGQKVEFLVSFYNNEISEKSEIFDDQFSVERPDGSNFTLKIRSTKLEDSAMYFCASSEETTYEQYFGPGTRLTVT.

By frequency, this clonotype registers medium-sized. The chain has TRBV7-9 and TRBJ2-7; TCRdb reports TRBD1, a call that lacks DNA to check it against. The V gene's germline CDR1 is SEHNR and CDR2 FQNEAQ (reference sequence). The CDR3 consists of 14 residues. CDR3 in amino acids: CASSTSTGEYEQYF. Full variable domain (missing parts from reference TRBV7-9 and TRBJ2-7): DTGVSQNPRHKITKRGQNVTFRCDPISEHNRLYWYRQTLGQGPEFLTYFQNEAQLEKSRLLSDRFSAERPKGSFSTLEIQRTEQGDSAMYLCASSTSTGEYEQYFGPGTRLTVT.

Considering frequency, this clonotype is medium-sized. The V and J genes are TRBV28 and TRBJ1-1; TCRdb's D call, TRBD1, is unchecked because there is no DNA. The V gene's germline CDR1 is MDHEN and CDR2 SYDVKM. This CDR3 has 13 amino acids. This CDR3 is CASPSGEGRKAFF.

The chain combines TRBV7-8 with TRBJ2-3; TCRdb calls TRBD1, which cannot be checked without DNA. The CDR3 is made up of 15 amino acids. CDR1 is SGHVS, CDR2 FQNEAQ, per germline. CDR3 sequence reads: CASLAPRGYPDTQYF.

This chain uses TRBV11-2 with TRBJ2-4. There are 15 residues in the CDR3. Per the germline V gene, CDR1 is SGHAT and CDR2 is FQNNGV. CDR3 sequence reads: CASSPPGVAKNIQYF.

The rearrangement links TRBV4-3 to TRBJ2-7; there is no DNA to check the TCRdb D call of TRBD1. CDR1 and CDR2 (germline): LGHNA, YSLEER. CDR3 length equals 16 residues. This CDR3 is CASSQDRGDSSYEQYF.

This rearrangement joins TRBV5-5 to TRBJ2-7; TCRdb names TRBD1, which stays unverified in the absence of DNA. The CDR3 sequence is 16 residues long. Germline CDR1 and CDR2: SGHKS and YYEKEE (reference sequence). This CDR3 is CASSSTPGTASYEQYF.